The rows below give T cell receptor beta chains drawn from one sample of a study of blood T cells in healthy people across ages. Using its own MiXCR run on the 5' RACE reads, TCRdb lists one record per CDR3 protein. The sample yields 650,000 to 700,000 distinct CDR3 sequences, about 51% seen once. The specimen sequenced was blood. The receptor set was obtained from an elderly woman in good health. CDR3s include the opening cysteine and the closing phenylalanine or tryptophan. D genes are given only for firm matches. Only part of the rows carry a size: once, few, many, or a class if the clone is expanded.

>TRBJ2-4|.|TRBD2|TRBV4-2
TGTGCCAGCAGCCAAAGTGAGGCGGGAGCCGGAGAGCAGTACTTC
CASSQSEAGAGEQYF
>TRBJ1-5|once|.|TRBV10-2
TGCGCCAGTAGTGAGTGGGGGGCAGGCAGCGATCAGCCCCAGCATTTT
CASSEWGAGSDQPQHF
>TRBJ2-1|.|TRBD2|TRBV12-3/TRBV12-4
TGTGCCAGCAGTCCGGGACTAGGAGTTGGTGGTGAGCAGTTCTTC
CASSPGLGVGGEQFF
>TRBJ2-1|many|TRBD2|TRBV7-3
TGTGCCAGCAGCCCTAAGCCAGCGGGAGTAAGTAATGAGCAGTTCTTC
CASSPKPAGVSNEQFF
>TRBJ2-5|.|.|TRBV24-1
TGTGCCACCAGTGACCCTACTAACACAACGAAAGAGACCCAGTACTTC
CATSDPTNTTKETQYF
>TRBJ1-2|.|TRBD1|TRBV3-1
TGTGCCAGCAGCGTCGACAGGGGCTCTGGCTACACCTTC
CASSVDRGSGYTF
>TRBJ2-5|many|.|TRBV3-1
TGTGCCAGCAGCCAGTTCCACATGGAGCAAGAGACCCAGTACTTC
CASSQFHMEQETQYF
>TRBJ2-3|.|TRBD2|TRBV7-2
TGTGCCAGCAGAAAGGACGTGGCGGGGGGGCTGGGCACAGATACGCAGTATTTT
CASRKDVAGGLGTDTQYF
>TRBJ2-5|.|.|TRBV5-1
TGCGCCAGCAGCCCCGCTCCACACAGGGCAAACAATGAGCAGTACTTC
CASSPAPHRANNEQYF
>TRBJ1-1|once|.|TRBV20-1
TGCAGTGCCGGGGGACATTTGGGATTGAACACTGAAGCTTTCTTT
CSAGGHLGLNTEAFF
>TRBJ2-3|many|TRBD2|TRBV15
TGTGCCACCAGCAGATCCGGGACTAGCCTTACAGATACGCAGTATTTT
CATSRSGTSLTDTQYF
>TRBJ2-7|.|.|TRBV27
TGTGCCAGCAGTGGTGACAGGACCAATTCCTACGAGCAGTACTTC
CASSGDRTNSYEQYF
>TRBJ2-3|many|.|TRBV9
TGTGCCAGCAGGGCTAGCGTTAGCACAGATACGCAGTATTTT
CASRASVSTDTQYF
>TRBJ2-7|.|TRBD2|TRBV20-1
TGCAGTGCTAGAGGAGTAGGGCGGGAGCTTAGATACGAGCAGTACTTC
CSARGVGRELRYEQYF
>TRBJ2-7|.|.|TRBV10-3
TGTGCCATCAGTGAGGATGACGAGCAGTACTTC
CAISEDDEQYF
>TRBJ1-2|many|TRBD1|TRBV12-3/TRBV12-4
TGTGCCAGCAGCCTCTTAACCGGGACAGGCTATGGCTACACCTTC
CASSLLTGTGYGYTF
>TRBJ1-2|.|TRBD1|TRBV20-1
TGCAGTGCTACCGGACAGGGGGGACCCTATGGCTACACCTTC
CSATGQGGPYGYTF
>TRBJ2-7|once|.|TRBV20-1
TGCAGTGCTAGCCCCGGACCGGGTGGGGGTCTGTACTTC
CSASPGPGGGLYF
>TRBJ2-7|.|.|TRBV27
TGTGCCAGCAGTTTTGGGGTAGCCTCTTATACCTACGAGCAGTACTTC
CASSFGVASYTYEQYF